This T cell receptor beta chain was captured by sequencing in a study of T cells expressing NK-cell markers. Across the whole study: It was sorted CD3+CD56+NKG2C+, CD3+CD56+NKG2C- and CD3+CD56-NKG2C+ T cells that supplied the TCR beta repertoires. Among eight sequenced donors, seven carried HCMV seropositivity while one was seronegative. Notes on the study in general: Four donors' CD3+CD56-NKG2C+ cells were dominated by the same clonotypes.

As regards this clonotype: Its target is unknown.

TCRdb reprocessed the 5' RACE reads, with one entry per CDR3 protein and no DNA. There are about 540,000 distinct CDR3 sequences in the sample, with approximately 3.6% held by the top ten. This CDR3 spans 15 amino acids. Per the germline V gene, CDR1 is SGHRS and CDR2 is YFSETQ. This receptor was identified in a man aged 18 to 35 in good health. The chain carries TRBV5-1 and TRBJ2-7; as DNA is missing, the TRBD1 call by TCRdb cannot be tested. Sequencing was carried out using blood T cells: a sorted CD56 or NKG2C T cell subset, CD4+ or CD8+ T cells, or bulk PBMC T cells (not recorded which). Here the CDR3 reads CASSLGSGKAYEQYF.